This T cell receptor beta chain is drawn from a study of Ad26.COV2.S vaccination and SARS-CoV-2 variants. Overall study context: Donor participated within the Ad26.COV2.S arm of the COV1001 trial.

The treatment was: roughly 19 received Ad26.COV2.S at low or high dose, single or two shots; roughly five received placebo; per-sample allocation not given. Collection of the samples took place on day 63 after the first injection of vaccine or placebo. In germline, CDR1 is SNHLY, CDR2 FYNNEI. The CDR3 totals 11 residues. V lost 2 bases, J lost 5 bases, and 3 bases lay in between. This table comes from immunoSEQ multiplex PCR, and its TCRdb copy is limited to in-frame clones, with some not included. The data show hundreds of thousands of clones, around 92% seen once. This sequence originates from a person aged 18-65 years who received the Ad26.COV2.S COVID-19 vaccine or a placebo. Sample: peripheral blood, taken in a trial of Ad26.COV2.S vaccine versus placebo. V usage is TRBV2 and J usage is TRBJ2-5; no reliable D call. CDR3 protein: CASSEMETQYF. CDR3 sequence (DNA): TGTGCCAGCAGTGAAATGGAGACCCAGTACTTC.